Following are 3 T cell receptor beta chains from one sample sequenced in a study of blood T cell repertoires in COVID-19. Here immunoSEQ multiplex PCR was the method, and the copy in TCRdb shows in-frame clones only, minus some. The sample gives around 260,000 clones, about 80% of which show up once; approximately 4% is in the top ten. Sequencing input: PBMCs or T cells enriched from blood (not recorded which). These TCRs come from a man between 25 and 39 years old with acute COVID-19.

A single count supports this clone. V is TRBV6-5 and J is TRBJ2-2; 7 positions match TRBD2. Trimming took 9 bases from V and 4 from J; bases not matched to a gene: 8. CDR1 is MNHEY, CDR2 SVGAGI, per germline. This CDR3 is 14 amino acids long. Here the CDR3 DNA reads TGTGCCAGTAAGAGCGGGGTGGTCACCGGGGAGCTGTTTTTT. It encodes CASKSGVVTGELFF.

This clone appeared a few times. The genes are TRBV7-2 and TRBJ2-7; 8 nucleotides agree with TRBD2. Germline values: CDR1 SGHTA, CDR2 FQGNSA. The CDR3 contains 16 residues. V lost 4 bases to trimming and J lost 5 bases; unmatched junction nucleotides: 13. The CDR3, as DNA: TGTGCCAGCAGCTCCTTAGCGGGAATGGTTGGGAACGAGCAGTACGTC. Its protein product is CASSSLAGMVGNEQYV.

In regard to this clone: Other DNA sequences in the sample encode the same CDR3. The rearrangement uses TRBV5-1 and TRBJ2-5; unclear D gene. V dropped 0 bases and J dropped 5 bases, with 5 bases sitting between them. Germline assignment: CDR1 SGHRS and CDR2 YFSETQ. The CDR3 is 12 amino acids. The CDR3 DNA follows: TGCGCCAGCAGCTTGGTGTCGGAGACCCAGTACTTC. This translates into CASSLVSETQYF. Supplemented by reference TRBV5-1 and TRBJ2-5, the full variable domain reads KAGVTQTPRYLIKTRGQQVTLSCSPISGHRSVSWYQQTPGQGLQFLFEYFSETQRNKGNFPGRFSGRQFSNSRSEMNVSTLELGDSALYLCASSLVSETQYFGPGTRLLVL.